This is a list of T cell receptor beta chains from one sample in a study of chemoradiotherapy in HPV16-positive cancers. Profiled with immunoSEQ multiplex PCR; TCRdb holds only in-frame clones, not every one. Altogether about 5,300 clones are present, around 83% being singletons, with the ten largest covering 2.4%. The sample here was tumor tissue, taken from a patient who underwent chemoradiotherapy. These receptors came from a human donor with HPV-associated anogenital cancer. The CDR3 runs from the conserved cysteine through the conserved F or W. The D gene is left open where the match is weak. Some rows have no size entry. The others give once, few or many, or a class for an expanded clone.

>TRBV19|TRBJ1-2|15|TRBD1|-
TGTGCCAGTACGAAGTGGAGACAGGGGAACTATGGCTACACCTTC
CASTKWRQGNYGYTF
>TRBV7-9|TRBJ1-2|15|-|-
TGTGCCAGCAGCTTATTTGGTAGGGAGAACTATGGCTACACCTTC
CASSLFGRENYGYTF
>TRBV6-6|TRBJ2-2|14|-|once
TGTGCCAGCAGTTACGGCAGAGACACCGGGGAGCTGTTTTTT
CASSYGRDTGELFF
>TRBV19|TRBJ1-5|16|-|-
TGTGCCAGTAGTATAGGAGCCGAGACCAGCAATCAGCCCCAGCATTTT
CASSIGAETSNQPQHF
>TRBV5-1|TRBJ2-3|17|TRBD2|-
TGCGCCAGCAGCTTGGGAACTAGCGGGAGTTTTTTGGATACGCAGTATTTT
CASSLGTSGSFLDTQYF
>TRBV5-1|TRBJ1-1|13|-|-
TGCGCCAGCAGCTTGGGTTGGAACACTGAAGCTTTCTTT
CASSLGWNTEAFF
>TRBV2|TRBJ2-1|16|-|-
TGTGCCAGCAGCCCTTACCAGGGCGGGCCGGTCCCAGGGTCGTTCTTC
CASSPYQGGPVPGSFF
>TRBV6-5|TRBJ2-7|14|TRBD1|-
TGTGCCAGCAGTTATCGACAGGGGAGAAACGAGCAGTACTTC
CASSYRQGRNEQYF
>TRBV11-2|TRBJ1-3|15|-|-
TGTGCCAGCAGCTTACAGCCCTTCTCTGGAAACACCATATATTTT
CASSLQPFSGNTIYF
>TRBV7-9|TRBJ2-5|15|TRBD2|-
TGTGCCAGCAGCTTTGGCGGGGGGGCCCAAGAGACCCAGTACTTC
CASSFGGGAQETQYF
>TRBV19|TRBJ2-5|14|TRBD1|-
TGTGCCAGTAGACAGACAGGGAGCTACGAGACCCAGTACTTC
CASRQTGSYETQYF
>TRBV7-2|TRBJ2-5|15|-|-
TGTGCCAGCAGCCCTAATGGGGTAGTCACGGAGACCCAGTACTTC
CASSPNGVVTETQYF
>TRBV14|TRBJ2-7|15|TRBD1|-
TGTGCCAGCAGGAAGCAGGGGGCCAGCTCCTACGAGCAGTACTTC
CASRKQGASSYEQYF
>TRBV5-1|TRBJ2-1|21|TRBD2|-
TGCGCCAGCAGCAGGGGGACTAGCGGGTCGGTGGAACATGGCTCCTACAATGAGCAGTTCTTC
CASSRGTSGSVEHGSYNEQFF
>TRBV7-9|TRBJ1-1|14|TRBD1|-
TGTGCCAGCAGCGCACAGGGGGCGAACACTGAAGCTTTCTTT
CASSAQGANTEAFF
>TRBV6-5|TRBJ1-5|12|-|-
TGTGCCAGCAGCGGATCAGGTCAGCCCCAGCATTTT
CASSGSGQPQHF
>TRBV2|TRBJ2-2|14|-|-
TGTGCCAGCCCCAAAAGGGGGGTCACCGGGGAGCTGTTTTTT
CASPKRGVTGELFF
>TRBV5-1|TRBJ1-5|13|-|-
TGCGCCAGCAGCTCCTACGTCGGCCAGCCCCAGCATTTT
CASSSYVGQPQHF
>TRBV5-6|TRBJ2-2|15|TRBD1|-
TGTGCCAGCAGCCCGGGGCAGGGGGCTACCGGGGAGCTGTTTTTT
CASSPGQGATGELFF
>TRBV4-3|TRBJ1-1|15|TRBD1|-
TGCGCCAGCAGCCAAGATCACAAGGGACAGGGTCGAGCTTTCTTT
CASSQDHKGQGRAFF
>TRBV7-2|TRBJ2-3|16|TRBD2|-
TGTGCCAGCAGCCTTGGACTAGCGGGAAAGTCAGATACGCAGTATTTT
CASSLGLAGKSDTQYF
>TRBV19|TRBJ2-1|13|-|-
TGTGCCAGTAGTCGAGACAGGGAGGGGGAGCAGTTCTTC
CASSRDREGEQFF
>TRBV6-5|TRBJ1-2|14|-|-
TGTGCCAGCAGACCTATGGGAGCTAACTATGGCTACACCTTC
CASRPMGANYGYTF
>TRBV7-6|TRBJ1-4|14|-|once
TGTGCCAGCAGCCTTGGTGGTTTCTCCGAAAAACTGTTTTTT
CASSLGGFSEKLFF